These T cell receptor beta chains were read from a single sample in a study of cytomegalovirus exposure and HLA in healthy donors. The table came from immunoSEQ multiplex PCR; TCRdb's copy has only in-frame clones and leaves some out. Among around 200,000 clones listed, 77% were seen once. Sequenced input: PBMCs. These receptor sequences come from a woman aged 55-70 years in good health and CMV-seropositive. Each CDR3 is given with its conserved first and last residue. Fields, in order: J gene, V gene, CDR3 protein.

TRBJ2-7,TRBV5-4,CASSLEISGGRGEQYF
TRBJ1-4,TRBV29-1,CSVEHLGELFF
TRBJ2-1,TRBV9,CASSPRTGPYSQFF
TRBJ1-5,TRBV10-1,CASSESRHRVSNQPQHF
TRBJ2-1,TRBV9,CASSGGLAGGAEQFF
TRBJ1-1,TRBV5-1,CASSLGQGVPTEAFF
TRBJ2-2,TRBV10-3,CAIRRQGAVGELFF
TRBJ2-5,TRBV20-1,CSAAGGETQYF
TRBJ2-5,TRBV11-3,CASSVGTSGEQETQYF
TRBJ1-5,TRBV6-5,CASRPQGMSNQPQHF
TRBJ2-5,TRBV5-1,CASSLAGLAGGETQYF
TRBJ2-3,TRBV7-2,CASSLVAGRNTDTQYF
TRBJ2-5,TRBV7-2,CASSLFLEAGGHWETQYF
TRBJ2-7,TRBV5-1,CASSPEGRAYEQYF
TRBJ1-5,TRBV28,CASSLLGAHQPQHF
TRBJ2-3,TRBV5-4,CASSSSGGSRYTDTQYF
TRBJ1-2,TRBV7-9,CASSLGQGPYGYTF
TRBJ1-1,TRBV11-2,CASRRIAMTGESTEAFF
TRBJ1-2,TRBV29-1,CSVAPRAEINYGYTF
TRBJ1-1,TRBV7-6,CASSVQGGDTEAFF
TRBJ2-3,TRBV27,CASSPDSASTDTQYF
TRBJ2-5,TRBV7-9,CASSLGGGEQETQYF
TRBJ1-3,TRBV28,CASSFSAGIEF
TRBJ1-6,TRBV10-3,CAIRPTADNSPLHF
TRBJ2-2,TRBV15,CATSRADGELFF
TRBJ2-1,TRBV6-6,CASREGQGRNEQFF
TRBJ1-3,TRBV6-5,CASSYGAGGNTIYF
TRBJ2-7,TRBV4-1,CASSQVAGVSYEQYF
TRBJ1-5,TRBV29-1,CSAAGTGKDQPQHF
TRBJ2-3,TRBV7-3,CASSLAGRGRTDTQYF
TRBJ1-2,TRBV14,CASSLKTGYGYTF
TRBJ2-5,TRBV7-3,CASSRSSGGETQYF
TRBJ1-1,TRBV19,CASSISSPLNTEAFF
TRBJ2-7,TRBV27,CASSPTGHRYEQYF
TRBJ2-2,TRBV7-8,CASSLLAGGLAGELFF
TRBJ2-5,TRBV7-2,CASSPSRETQYF